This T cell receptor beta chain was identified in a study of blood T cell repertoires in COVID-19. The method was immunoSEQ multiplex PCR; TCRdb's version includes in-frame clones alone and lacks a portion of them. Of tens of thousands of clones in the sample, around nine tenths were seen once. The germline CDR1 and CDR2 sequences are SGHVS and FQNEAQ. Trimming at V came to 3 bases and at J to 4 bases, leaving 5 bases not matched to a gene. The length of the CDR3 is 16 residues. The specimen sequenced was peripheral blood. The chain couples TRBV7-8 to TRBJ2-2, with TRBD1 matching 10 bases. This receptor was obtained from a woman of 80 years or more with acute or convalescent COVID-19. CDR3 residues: CASSLGQGLRTGELFF. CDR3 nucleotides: TGTGCCAGCAGCTTGGGACAGGGGCTGCGCACCGGGGAGCTGTTTTTT.